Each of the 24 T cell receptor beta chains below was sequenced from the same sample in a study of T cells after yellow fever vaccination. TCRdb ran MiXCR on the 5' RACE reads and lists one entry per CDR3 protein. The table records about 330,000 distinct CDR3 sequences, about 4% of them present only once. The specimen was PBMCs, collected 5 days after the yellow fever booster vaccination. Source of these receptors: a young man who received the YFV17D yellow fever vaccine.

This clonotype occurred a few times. The CDR3 spells CATSAEGAGETQYF. The CDR3 coding sequence is TGTGCCACCAGTGCAGAGGGGGCCGGAGAGACCCAGTACTTC. The chain joins TRBV24-1 to TRBJ2-5, with 7 bases that match TRBD1. This CDR3 contains 14 residues. Unmatched junction bases numbered 6, after V lost 5 bases and J lost 4 bases. CDR1 is KGHDR and CDR2 is SFDVKD in the germline V gene.

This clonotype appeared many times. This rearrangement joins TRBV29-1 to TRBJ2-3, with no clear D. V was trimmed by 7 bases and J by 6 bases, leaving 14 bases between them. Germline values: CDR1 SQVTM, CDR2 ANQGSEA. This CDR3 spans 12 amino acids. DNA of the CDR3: TGCAGCGAATCTAGAGCTGGGGATACGCAGTATTTT. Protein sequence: CSESRAGDTQYF.

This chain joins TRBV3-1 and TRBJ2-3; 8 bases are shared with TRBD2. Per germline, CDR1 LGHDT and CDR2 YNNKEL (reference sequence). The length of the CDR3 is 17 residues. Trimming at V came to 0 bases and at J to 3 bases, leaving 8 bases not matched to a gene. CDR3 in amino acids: CASSQEIRGGPTDTQYF. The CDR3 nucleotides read TGTGCCAGCAGCCAAGAAATCCGGGGGGGGCCGACAGATACGCAGTATTTT.

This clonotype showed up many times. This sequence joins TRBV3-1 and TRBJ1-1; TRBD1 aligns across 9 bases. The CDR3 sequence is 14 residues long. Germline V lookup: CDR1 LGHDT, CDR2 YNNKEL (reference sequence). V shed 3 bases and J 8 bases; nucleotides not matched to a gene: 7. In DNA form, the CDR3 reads TGTGCCAGCAGCCACTCAACAGGGGGCCACGAAGCTTTCTTT. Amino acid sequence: CASSHSTGGHEAFF.

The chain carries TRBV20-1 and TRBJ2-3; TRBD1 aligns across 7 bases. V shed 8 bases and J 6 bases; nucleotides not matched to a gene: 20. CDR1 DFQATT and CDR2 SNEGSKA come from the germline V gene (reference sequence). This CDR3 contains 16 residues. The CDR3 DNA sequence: TGCAGTACACGCCGACAGGGTCCTTATCTAAGGGATACGCAGTATTTT. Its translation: CSTRRQGPYLRDTQYF.

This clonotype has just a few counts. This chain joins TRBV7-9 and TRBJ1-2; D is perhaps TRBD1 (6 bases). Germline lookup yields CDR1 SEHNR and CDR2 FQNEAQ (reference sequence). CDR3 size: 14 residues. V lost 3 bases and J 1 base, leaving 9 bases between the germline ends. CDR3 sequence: CASSFQGLNYGYTF. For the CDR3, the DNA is TGTGCCAGCAGCTTCCAGGGGCTTAACTATGGCTACACCTTC.

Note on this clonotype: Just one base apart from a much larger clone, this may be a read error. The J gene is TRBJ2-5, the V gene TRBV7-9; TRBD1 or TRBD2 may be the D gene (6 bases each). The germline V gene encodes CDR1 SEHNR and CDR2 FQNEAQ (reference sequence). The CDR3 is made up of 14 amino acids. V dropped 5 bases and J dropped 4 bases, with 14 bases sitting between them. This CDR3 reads CASSPRPGAETQYF. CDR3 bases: TGTGCCAGCAGCCCGCGACCGGGGGCAGAGACCCAGTACTTC.

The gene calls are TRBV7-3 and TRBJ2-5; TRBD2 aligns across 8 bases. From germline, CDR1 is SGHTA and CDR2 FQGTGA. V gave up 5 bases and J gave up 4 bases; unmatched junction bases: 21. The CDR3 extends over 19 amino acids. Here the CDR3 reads CASSPQISGGRGSIETQYF. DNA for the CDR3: TGTGCCAGCAGCCCGCAGATTTCGGGGGGGCGCGGTAGTATAGAGACCCAGTACTTC.

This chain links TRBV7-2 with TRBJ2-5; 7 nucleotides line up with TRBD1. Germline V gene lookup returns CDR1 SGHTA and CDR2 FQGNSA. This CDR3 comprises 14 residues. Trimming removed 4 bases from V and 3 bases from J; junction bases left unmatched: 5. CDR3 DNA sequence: TGTGCCAGCAGCTCCCGGGACAGCAAAGAGACCCAGTACTTC. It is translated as CASSSRDSKETQYF.

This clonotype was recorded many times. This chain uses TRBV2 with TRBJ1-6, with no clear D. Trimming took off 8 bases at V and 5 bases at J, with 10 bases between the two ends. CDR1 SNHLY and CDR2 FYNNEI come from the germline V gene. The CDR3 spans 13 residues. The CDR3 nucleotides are TGTGCCAGCGAGGACCGTCATAATTCACCCCTCCACTTT. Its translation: CASEDRHNSPLHF.

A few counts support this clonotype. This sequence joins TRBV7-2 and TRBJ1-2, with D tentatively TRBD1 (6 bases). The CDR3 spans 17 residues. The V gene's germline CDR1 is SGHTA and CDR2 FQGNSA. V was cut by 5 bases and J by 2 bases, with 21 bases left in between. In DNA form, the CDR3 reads TGTGCCAGCAGCAGACCGGGCCTCCCCCAGGGGAACTATGGCTACACCTTC. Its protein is CASSRPGLPQGNYGYTF.

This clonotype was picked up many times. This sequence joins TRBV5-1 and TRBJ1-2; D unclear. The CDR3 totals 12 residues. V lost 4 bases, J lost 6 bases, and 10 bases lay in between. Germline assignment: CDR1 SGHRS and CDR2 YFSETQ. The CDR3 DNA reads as TGCGCCAGCAGCCGAGGTGAGGATGGCTACACCTTC. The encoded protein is CASSRGEDGYTF.

The DNA of the CDR3 is TGTGCCAGCAGCTTTCTGGGACGCTCGGAAGCTTTCTTT. Its protein is CASSFLGRSEAFF. The chain joins TRBV7-9 to TRBJ1-1; D may be TRBD1 (5 bases). The CDR3 runs to 13 residues. In germline, CDR1 is SEHNR, CDR2 FQNEAQ (reference sequence). V dropped 3 bases and J dropped 8 bases, with 13 bases sitting between them.

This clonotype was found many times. CDR3 residues: CASSLVSTGGGYGYTF. The DNA of the CDR3 is TGTGCCAGCAGCTTAGTTTCGACGGGCGGGGGCTATGGCTACACCTTC. The chain uses TRBV7-9 and TRBJ1-2, with D possibly being TRBD1 (5 bases). Germline CDR1 reads SEHNR; CDR2 reads FQNEAQ (reference sequence). The CDR3 totals 16 residues. V was clipped by 1 base and J by 4 bases, with 16 bases between them. Using reference TRBV7-9 and TRBJ1-2 for the parts outside the CDR3, the full variable domain is DTGVSQNPRHKITKRGQNVTFRCDPISEHNRLYWYRQTLGQGPEFLTYFQNEAQLEKSRLLSDRFSAERPKGSFSTLEIQRTEQGDSAMYLCASSLVSTGGGYGYTFGSGTRLTVV.

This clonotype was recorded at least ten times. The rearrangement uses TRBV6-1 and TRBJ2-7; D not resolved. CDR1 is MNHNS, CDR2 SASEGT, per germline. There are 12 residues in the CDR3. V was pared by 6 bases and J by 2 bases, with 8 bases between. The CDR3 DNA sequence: TGTGCCAGCAGCCCAGGCCCCTACGAGCAGTACGTC. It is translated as CASSPGPYEQYV.

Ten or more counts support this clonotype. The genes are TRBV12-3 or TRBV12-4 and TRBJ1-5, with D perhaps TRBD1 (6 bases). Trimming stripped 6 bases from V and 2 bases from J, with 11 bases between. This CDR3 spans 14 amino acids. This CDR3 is CASSSEGGNQPQHF. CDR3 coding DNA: TGTGCCAGCAGCTCGGAGGGGGGCAATCAGCCCCAGCATTTT.

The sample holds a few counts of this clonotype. Here the CDR3 DNA reads TGTGCCAGCAGCCACTCAGGGGGTAGTGGCACCGGGGAGCTGTTTTTT. The encoded protein is CASSHSGGSGTGELFF. The chain combines TRBV27 with TRBJ2-2; 7 bases are shared with TRBD1. From germline, CDR1 is MNHEY and CDR2 SMNVEV (reference sequence). With V trimmed by 6 bases and J by 4 bases, 11 bases remained unmatched. This CDR3 is 16 amino acids long.

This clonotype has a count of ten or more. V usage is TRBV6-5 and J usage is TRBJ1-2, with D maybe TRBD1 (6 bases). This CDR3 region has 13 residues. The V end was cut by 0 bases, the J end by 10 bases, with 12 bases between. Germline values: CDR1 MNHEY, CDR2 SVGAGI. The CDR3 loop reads CASSYSRGYFYTF. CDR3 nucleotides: TGTGCCAGCAGTTACTCGAGGGGGTACTTCTACACCTTC.

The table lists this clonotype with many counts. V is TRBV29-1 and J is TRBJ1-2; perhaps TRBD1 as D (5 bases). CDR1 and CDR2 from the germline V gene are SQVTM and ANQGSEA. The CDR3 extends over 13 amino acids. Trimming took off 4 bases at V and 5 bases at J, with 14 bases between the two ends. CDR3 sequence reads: CSVGTRYSYGYTF. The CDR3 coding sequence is TGCAGCGTTGGGACACGATACTCTTATGGCTACACCTTC.

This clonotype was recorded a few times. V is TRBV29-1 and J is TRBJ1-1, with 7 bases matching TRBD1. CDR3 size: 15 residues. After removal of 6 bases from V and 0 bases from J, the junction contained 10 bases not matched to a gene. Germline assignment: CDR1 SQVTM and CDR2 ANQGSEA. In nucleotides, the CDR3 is TGCAGCGTAGACCATGGACAGGCGATGAACACTGAAGCTTTCTTT. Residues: CSVDHGQAMNTEAFF.

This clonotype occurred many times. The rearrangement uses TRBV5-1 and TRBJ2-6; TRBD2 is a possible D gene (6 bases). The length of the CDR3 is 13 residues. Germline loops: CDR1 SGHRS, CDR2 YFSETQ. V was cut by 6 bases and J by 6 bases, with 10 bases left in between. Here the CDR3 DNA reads TGCGCCAGCAAATGGGGGGAGGCCAACGTCCTGACTTTC. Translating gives CASKWGEANVLTF.

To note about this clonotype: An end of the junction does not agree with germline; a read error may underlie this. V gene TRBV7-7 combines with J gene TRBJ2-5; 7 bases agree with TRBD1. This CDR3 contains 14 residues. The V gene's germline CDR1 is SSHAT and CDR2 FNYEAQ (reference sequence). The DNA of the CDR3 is TGTGCTAGCAGCCTGACAGGGCCGGTAGAGACCCAGTACTTC. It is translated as CASSLTGPVETQYF.

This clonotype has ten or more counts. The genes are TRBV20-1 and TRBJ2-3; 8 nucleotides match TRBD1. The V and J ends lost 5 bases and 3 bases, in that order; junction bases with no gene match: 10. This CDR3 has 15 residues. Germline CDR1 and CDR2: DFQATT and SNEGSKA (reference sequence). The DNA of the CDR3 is TGCAGTGCTTGGGACAGGTTCATGGTAACAGATACGCAGTATTTT. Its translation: CSAWDRFMVTDTQYF.

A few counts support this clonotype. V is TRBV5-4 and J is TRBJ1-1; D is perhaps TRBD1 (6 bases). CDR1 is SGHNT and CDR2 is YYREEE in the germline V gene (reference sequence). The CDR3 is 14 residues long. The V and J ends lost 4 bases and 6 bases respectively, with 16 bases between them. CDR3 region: CASSGFRGFAEAFF. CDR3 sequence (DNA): TGTGCCAGCAGCGGTTTCAGGGGATTCGCTGAAGCTTTCTTT.